This T cell receptor (beta chain) is from a study of shared clonotypes between healthy human individuals. V was clipped by 6 bases and J by 7 bases; unmatched bases: 7. Germline V CDR1 and CDR2: SGHTA, FQGNSA. The CDR3 is 14 amino acids. Data came from immunoSEQ multiplex PCR; TCRdb stores just in-frame clones and leaves some out. The sample lists 1.4 million or so clones; about 98.5% were seen once. The sequence came from a man aged 25-40 years in good health. J is TRBJ1-4 and V is TRBV7-2; 8 positions agree with TRBD1. Sequenced material: naive CD4+ T cells sorted from blood. Subset in this sample: CD45RA+ positively selected. CDR3 DNA sequence: TGTGCCAGCAGAGTTACAGGGGGTACTGAAAAACTGTTTTTT. Its translation is CASRVTGGTEKLFF.